Listed here is a single T cell receptor (beta chain). The antigen remains undetermined. The sample belongs to a study of cytomegalovirus exposure and HLA in healthy donors. Study-level points and caveats: In a later analysis, common viral pathogens appeared linked to several of the most significant clusters.

Vbeta (60) and Jbeta (13) primers were used in the PCR. Repertoires were generated with immunoSEQ multiplex PCR, while TCRdb's copy carries only in-frame clones and drops some. The table records over 75,000 clones, roughly 10% of them present only once. The V gene's germline CDR1 is MNHNS and CDR2 SASEGT. The V and J ends lost 7 bases and 5 bases, in that order; junction bases with no gene match: 8. There are 14 residues in the CDR3. Nominal health characterized the donors when sampled, though unrecorded immune exposures were likely. This chain links TRBV6-1 with TRBJ2-5, with 9 bases matching TRBD2. The sequenced sample was PBMCs. The TCR sequence derives from a man over 45 in good health and CMV-seropositive. For the CDR3, the DNA is TGTGCCAGCAATCCGGCGGGAGGGATGGAGACCCAGTACTTC. Protein: CASNPAGGMETQYF.